These 27 T cell receptor beta chains were all obtained from the same sample, sequenced in a study of lymphopenia after photon versus proton radiotherapy. Measured with immunoSEQ multiplex PCR; TCRdb has only the in-frame clones, and not every one. The top ten hold over 1.3% of the sample, which has more than 70,000 clones, 65% to 85% seen once. The material was peripheral blood, obtained from a patient treated with proton-based radiotherapy. Receptors were obtained from a man in his sixties with pancreatic cancer.

The gene calls are TRBV18 and TRBJ1-5; 10 nucleotides align to TRBD1. The V gene end was trimmed by 5 bases and the J gene end by 4 bases; junction bases not matched to a gene: 5. The CDR3 is 15 residues long. CDR1 is KGHSH, CDR2 LQKENI, per germline. CDR3 coding DNA: TGTGCCAGCTCATCCCCGGGACAGGGGAATCAGCCCCAGCATTTT. As protein: CASSSPGQGNQPQHF.

This sequence joins TRBV7-6 and TRBJ1-4, with 11 bases matching TRBD1. V lost 5 bases, J lost 7 bases, and 9 bases stayed unmatched. This CDR3 region has 16 residues. The germline gives CDR1 SGHVS, CDR2 FNYEAQ. The CDR3 here is CASSNHSGTGGEKLFF. CDR3 coding DNA: TGTGCCAGCAGCAACCACTCCGGGACAGGGGGTGAAAAACTGTTTTTT.

The chain uses TRBV29-1 and TRBJ2-5; D gene uncertain. This CDR3 is built from 13 residues. Trimming shortened V by 6 bases and J by 4 bases, and 15 bases separated the two germline ends. Germline CDR1 reads SQVTM; CDR2 reads ANQGSEA. CDR3: CSVHRDVGETQYF. DNA of the CDR3: TGCAGCGTGCACCGCGATGTCGGAGAGACCCAGTACTTC.

The chain links TRBV10-2 to TRBJ2-3; 9 bases map to TRBD2. V was pared by 1 base and J by 4 bases, with 6 bases of the junction left unmatched. The CDR3 has 16 amino acids. Germline CDR1 reads WSHSY; CDR2 reads SAAADI. The CDR3 sequence is CASSEWGGRAPDTQYF. CDR3 nucleotides: TGCGCCAGCAGTGAGTGGGGCGGGAGGGCCCCAGATACGCAGTATTTT.

The chain carries TRBV12-5 and TRBJ2-2; D unclear. Germline-derived CDR1 and CDR2 are LGHNT and FRNRAP. The V end was cut by 6 bases, the J end by 2 bases, with 10 bases between. CDR3 length: 14 residues. CDR3 coding DNA: TGTGCTAGTGGGCGCAGTATTAACACCGGGGAGCTGTTTTTT. Residues: CASGRSINTGELFF. Combining the CDR3 with reference TRBV12-5 and TRBJ2-2 gives the whole variable domain DARVTQTPRHKVTEMGQEVTMRCQPILGHNTVFWYRQTMMQGLELLAYFRNRAPLDDSGMPKDRFSAEMPDATLATLKIQPSEPRDSAVYFCASGRSINTGELFFGEGSRLTVL.

CDR3 loop: CSVVEGRIEAFF. The CDR3 coding sequence is TGCAGCGTTGTTGAAGGGCGGATTGAAGCTTTCTTT. J is TRBJ1-1 and V is TRBV29-1; D is unclear. From germline, CDR1 is SQVTM and CDR2 ANQGSEA. CDR3 length equals 12 residues. Trimming shortened V by 4 bases and J by 7 bases, and 13 bases separated the two germline ends.

The chain has TRBV7-9 and TRBJ1-5; 8 nucleotides line up with TRBD1. The CDR3 sequence is 18 residues long. V was clipped by 5 bases and J by 0 bases; unmatched bases: 12. Germline V CDR1 and CDR2: SEHNR, FQNEAQ (reference sequence). CDR3 sequence: CASSGGYRDRNSNQPQHF. The DNA for the CDR3 is TGTGCCAGCAGCGGGGGGTATCGGGACAGGAATAGCAATCAGCCCCAGCATTTT.

This clone came up a few times. The chain links TRBV7-6 to TRBJ2-3, with D possibly being TRBD2 (6 bases). CDR3 size: 14 residues. Trimming cost V 5 bases and J 0 bases, with 9 bases left between them. Germline CDR1 is SGHVS and CDR2 is FNYEAQ. CDR3: CASSHSGSTDTQYF. CDR3 bases: TGTGCCAGCAGCCACAGCGGGAGCACAGATACGCAGTATTTT. Variable domain in full (rest from reference TRBV7-6 and TRBJ2-3): GAGVSQSPRYKVTKRGQDVALRCDPISGHVSLYWYRQALGQGPEFLTYFNYEAQQDKSGLPNDRFSAERPEGSISTLTIQRTEQRDSAMYRCASSHSGSTDTQYFGPGTRLTVL.

V is TRBV18 and J is TRBJ2-7; TRBD1 is a possible D gene (6 bases). CDR3 length: 14 amino acids. Per the germline V gene, CDR1 is KGHSH and CDR2 is LQKENI. The V end lost 2 bases, the J end lost 5 bases, and 13 bases lay between the germline ends. CDR3 loop: CASSPRSGAHEQYF. The CDR3 nucleotides read TGTGCCAGCTCACCAAGGTCAGGGGCCCACGAGCAGTACTTC.

This rearrangement joins TRBV28 to TRBJ1-1; D is undetermined. CDR3 size: 14 residues. Germline CDR1 is MDHEN and CDR2 is SYDVKM. Trimming shortened V by 3 bases and J by 1 base, and 9 bases separated the two germline ends. The CDR3 DNA reads as TGTGCCAGCAGTTTGATAGGGAAGAACACTGAAGCTTTCTTT. This translates into CASSLIGKNTEAFF.

The V and J genes are TRBV12-5 and TRBJ1-1; possibly TRBD1 for D (6 bases). The CDR3 has 12 amino acids. Germline V CDR1 and CDR2: LGHNT, FRNRAP. The germline V and J ends were trimmed by 3 bases and 11 bases, with 13 bases remaining between them. The CDR3 bases are TGTGCTAGTGGTTTAGACAGGTCCGGCGCTTTCTTT. Its protein is CASGLDRSGAFF. Based on the CDR3 plus reference TRBV12-5 and TRBJ1-1, the full variable domain is DARVTQTPRHKVTEMGQEVTMRCQPILGHNTVFWYRQTMMQGLELLAYFRNRAPLDDSGMPKDRFSAEMPDATLATLKIQPSEPRDSAVYFCASGLDRSGAFFGQGTRLTVV.

This clone was picked up one time. The chain joins TRBV28 to TRBJ1-1; D is perhaps TRBD1 (5 bases). V was cut by 7 bases and J by 8 bases, with 17 bases left in between. Germline assignment: CDR1 MDHEN and CDR2 SYDVKM. The CDR3 loop spans 13 amino acids. CDR3 nucleotide sequence: TGTGCCAGCACTCCAAGATGGCAGGGCGAAGCTTTCTTT. It is translated as CASTPRWQGEAFF.

This clone was counted a few times. The rearrangement joins TRBV28 to TRBJ1-2; D uncertain. The germline V and J ends were trimmed by 5 bases and 8 bases, with 12 bases remaining between them. The CDR3 runs 12 residues. From germline, CDR1 is MDHEN and CDR2 SYDVKM. The CDR3 sequence is CASSTGERGYTF. The CDR3 bases are TGTGCCAGCAGTACCGGGGAACGGGGCTACACCTTC.

The J gene is TRBJ2-7, the V gene TRBV6-5; 7 bases are a match to TRBD1. This CDR3 has 14 amino acids. Trimming removed 10 bases from V and 2 bases from J; junction bases left unmatched: 11. Germline loops: CDR1 MNHEY, CDR2 SVGAGI. The CDR3 DNA sequence: TGTGCCACCTCCGGTCGCAGGGGGACCTACGAGCAGTACTTC. Its translation: CATSGRRGTYEQYF.

This clone has only one observation. This chain connects TRBV29-1 to TRBJ1-1; D is ambiguous. Germline lookup yields CDR1 SQVTM and CDR2 ANQGSEA. The germline V and J ends were trimmed by 8 bases and 1 base, with 11 bases remaining between them. The CDR3 runs to 12 residues. The CDR3 reads CSISTWNTEAFF. The DNA of the CDR3 is TGCAGCATATCTACTTGGAACACTGAAGCTTTCTTT.

This chain joins TRBV7-9 and TRBJ2-5; D might be TRBD1 (6 bases). CDR3 length equals 19 residues. Trimming cost V 5 bases and J 2 bases, with 27 bases left between them. Germline CDR1 reads SEHNR; CDR2 reads FQNEAQ (reference sequence). This chain's CDR3 is CASSTTLGSGLGGQETQYF. The DNA of the CDR3 is TGTGCCAGCAGCACGACTTTGGGGTCCGGCTTAGGGGGACAAGAGACCCAGTACTTC.

The chain joins TRBV6-5 to TRBJ1-3; D unresolved. This CDR3 comprises 14 residues. With 6 bases removed from V and 2 bases from J, the gap between germline ends came to 11 bases. CDR1 is MNHEY and CDR2 is SVGAGI in the germline V gene. Written as DNA, the CDR3 is TGTGCCAGCAGGAAATCGACGGCTGGAAACACCATATATTTT. Translated, it gives CASRKSTAGNTIYF.

This sequence joins TRBV5-1 and TRBJ2-7; D ambiguous. Trimming removed 4 bases at V and 4 bases at J, with 9 bases between. This CDR3 has 12 residues. The germline V gene encodes CDR1 SGHRS and CDR2 YFSETQ. CDR3 amino acids: CASSLVGYEQYF. The CDR3 coding sequence is TGCGCCAGCAGCCTGGTTGGGTACGAGCAGTACTTC.

The genes are TRBV21-1 and TRBJ2-7; no DNA check was done on the table's D call, TRBD1. TRBV21-1 is termed a pseudogene. The CDR3 extends over 15 amino acids. The CDR3 here is CASSLDRTPSYEQYF. The CDR3 bases are TGTGCCAGCAGTCTCGACAGGACTCCTTCCTACGAGCAGTACTTC.

This clone rates as medium-sized. The genes are TRBV19 and TRBJ1-5; tentative D call: TRBD1 (6 bases). Germline CDR1 reads LNHDA; CDR2 reads SQIVND (reference sequence). This CDR3 comprises 13 residues. V shed 8 bases and J shed 6 bases, with 14 bases lying between them. For the CDR3, the DNA is TGTGCCAGTCGGTTTGGGGGCATTCAGCCCCAGCATTTT. Translated: CASRFGGIQPQHF.

The chain carries TRBV18 and TRBJ2-1, with D perhaps TRBD1 (5 bases). CDR1 KGHSH and CDR2 LQKENI come from the germline V gene. This CDR3 has 15 residues. The ends were cut back, 3 bases at V and 8 bases at J, with 17 bases in the middle. CDR3 region: CASSPRQTGRDEQFF. CDR3 sequence (DNA): TGTGCCAGCTCACCTCGACAGACGGGTAGGGATGAGCAGTTCTTC.

The chain recombines TRBV19 with TRBJ2-5; D call uncertain. CDR3 length equals 14 residues. Trimming stripped 6 bases from V and 4 bases from J, with 15 bases between. Per germline, CDR1 LNHDA and CDR2 SQIVND (reference sequence). The CDR3 reads CASSTGLGIETQYF. The CDR3 DNA follows: TGTGCCAGTAGCACCGGGTTGGGTATAGAGACCCAGTACTTC.

The chain employs TRBV5-4 and TRBJ2-1, with TRBD2 identical over 7 bases. CDR3 length: 16 residues. After removal of 4 bases from V and 3 bases from J, the junction contained 10 bases not matched to a gene. Germline V gene sequence: CDR1 SGHNT, CDR2 YYREEE (reference sequence). This CDR3 is CASSPPSGSHYNEQFF. Here the CDR3 DNA reads TGTGCCAGCAGCCCTCCTAGCGGAAGTCACTACAATGAGCAGTTCTTC.

The chain is built from TRBV28 and TRBJ1-4; D possibly corresponds to TRBD1 (5 bases). The V and J ends lost 3 bases and 7 bases respectively, with 15 bases between them. There are 15 residues in the CDR3. CDR1 is MDHEN and CDR2 is SYDVKM in the germline V gene. DNA for the CDR3: TGTGCCAGCAGTTTGTGGGAGGGGAGAAGTGAAAAACTGTTTTTT. Translation: CASSLWEGRSEKLFF.

This clone was counted between two and nine times. The chain carries TRBV7-3 and TRBJ2-1; tentative D call: TRBD2 (6 bases). This CDR3 contains 13 residues. The V end lost 2 bases, the J end lost 9 bases, and 11 bases lay between the germline ends. From germline, CDR1 is SGHTA and CDR2 FQGTGA. The CDR3 sequence: CASSLYGGGEQFF. CDR3 in DNA: TGTGCCAGCAGCTTATATGGGGGAGGTGAGCAGTTCTTC. Variable domain in full (rest from reference TRBV7-3 and TRBJ2-1): GAGVSQTPSNKVTEKGKYVELRCDPISGHTALYWYRQSLGQGPEFLIYFQGTGAADDSGLPNDRFFAVRPEGSVSTLKIQRTERGDSAVYLCASSLYGGGEQFFGPGTRLTVL.

The chain joins TRBV27 to TRBJ2-2; D may be TRBD1 or TRBD2 (5 bases each). The ends were cut back, 4 bases at V and 1 base at J, with 10 bases in the middle. The germline CDR1 and CDR2 sequences are MNHEY and SMNVEV (reference sequence). CDR3 length: 15 amino acids. CDR3 sequence reads: CASSSRDGNTGELFF. CDR3 DNA sequence: TGTGCCAGCAGTTCGAGGGACGGGAACACCGGGGAGCTGTTTTTT.

The sample holds one count of this clone. The chain joins TRBV7-3 to TRBJ2-7; TRBD2 aligns across 12 bases. Germline V gene data show CDR1 as SGHTA and CDR2 as FQGTGA. The trim removed 5 bases at V and 3 bases at J, leaving 5 bases unmatched. The CDR3 covers 15 residues. The CDR3 protein is CASSPLAGGVYEQYF. The CDR3 DNA reads TGTGCCAGCAGCCCACTAGCGGGAGGTGTCTACGAGCAGTACTTC.